This is a list of T cell receptor beta chains from one sample in a study of blood T cell repertoires in COVID-19. Method: immunoSEQ multiplex PCR; TCRdb's copy keeps in-frame clones and lacks some. The sample yields some 98,000 clones, roughly 80% seen once. Sequenced sample: peripheral blood. These receptors all stem from a human donor in a cohort sampled during active COVID-19. Each CDR3 is given with its conserved first and last residue. The order of the fields is J gene, V gene, clone size, D gene, CDR3 protein, CDR3 DNA. D genes are given only for firm matches. Rows may omit the clone size; those that give it use once, few, many or a size class.

>TRBJ1-1|TRBV28|-|TRBD1
CASPPGGRGPVDTEAFF
TGTGCCAGCCCTCCCGGGGGCAGGGGGCCGGTTGACACTGAAGCTTTCTTT
>TRBJ1-5|TRBV19|few|TRBD1
CASTFTGERPQHF
TGTGCCAGTACCTTCACAGGGGAAAGGCCCCAGCATTTT
>TRBJ2-7|TRBV7-9|once|-
CASSLDSSRYEQYF
TGTGCCAGCAGCTTAGATTCTAGTCGCTACGAGCAGTACTTC
>TRBJ2-2|TRBV6-4|once|TRBD1
CASSALQGAIGELFF
TGTGCCAGCAGTGCATTACAGGGGGCTATCGGGGAGCTGTTTTTT
>TRBJ2-7|TRBV29-1|-|-
CSVGDNPYEQYF
TGCAGCGTTGGAGACAATCCCTACGAGCAGTACTTC
>TRBJ2-3|TRBV4-1|-|TRBD2
CASSHQNTLAGGPDTQYF
TGCGCCAGCAGCCACCAAAACACACTAGCGGGAGGACCAGATACGCAGTATTTT
>TRBJ1-1|TRBV5-1|-|-
CASAGSSRTEAFF
TGCGCCAGTGCAGGTTCAAGTAGGACTGAAGCTTTCTTT
>TRBJ1-6|TRBV3-1/TRBV3-2|-|-
CASSQVGGVGYNSPLHF
TGTGCCAGCAGCCAAGTGGGGGGGGTAGGCTATAATTCACCCCTCCACTTT
>TRBJ2-5|TRBV11-3|-|TRBD2
CASSPSSGRQETQYF
TGTGCCAGCAGCCCCAGTAGCGGGCGCCAAGAGACCCAGTACTTC
>TRBJ1-5|TRBV6-6|-|TRBD1
CASSPPTGGEQPQHF
TGTGCCAGCAGCCCCCCGACAGGGGGCGAACAGCCCCAGCATTTT
>TRBJ2-7|TRBV18|-|TRBD1
CASSLGADRGNDEQYF
TGTGCCAGCTCGCTTGGGGCGGACAGGGGGAATGACGAGCAGTACTTC
>TRBJ2-5|TRBV2|-|TRBD2
CASSEDSGGRSQETQYF
TGTGCCAGCAGTGAAGATTCTGGCGGGAGGTCTCAAGAGACCCAGTACTTC
>TRBJ2-5|TRBV29-1|-|TRBD1
CSVDLTWDREETQYF
TGCAGCGTTGATCTAACTTGGGACAGAGAAGAGACCCAGTACTTC
>TRBJ1-5|TRBV30|-|-
CAWTTGGLYSNQPQHF
TGTGCCTGGACTACGGGGGGACTTTATAGCAATCAGCCCCAGCATTTT
>TRBJ1-1|TRBV10-3|-|-
CAISRGGVMMNTEAFF
TGTGCCATCAGCAGAGGGGGGGTCATGATGAACACTGAAGCTTTCTTT
>TRBJ2-7|TRBV7-8|-|-
CASSLFEGLHEQYF
TGTGCCAGCAGCTTATTTGAAGGACTACACGAGCAGTACTTC
>TRBJ1-5|TRBV28|-|TRBD1
CASLQGQGQNQPQHF
TGTGCCAGTTTACAAGGACAGGGACAAAATCAGCCCCAGCATTTT
>TRBJ1-5|TRBV10-3|-|TRBD1
CAISERQGGDQPQHF
TGTGCCATCAGTGAGCGACAGGGGGGAGATCAGCCCCAGCATTTT
>TRBJ1-4|TRBV3-1/TRBV3-2|-|-
CASSQPRRGGEKLFF
TGTGCCAGCAGCCAACCGAGGCGGGGAGGGGAAAAACTGTTTTTT
>TRBJ2-7|TRBV2|-|-
CASSAGIYEQYF
TGTGCCAGCAGTGCCGGGATTTACGAGCAGTACTTC
>TRBJ2-7|TRBV9|-|-
CASSPSFYEQYF
TGTGCCAGCAGCCCGTCGTTCTACGAGCAGTACTTC
>TRBJ2-3|TRBV5-1|-|-
CASSLVTGDTDTQYF
TGCGCCAGCAGCTTGGTGACAGGTGACACAGATACGCAGTATTTT
>TRBJ1-5|TRBV5-8|-|-
CASSILRDQPQHF
TGTGCCAGCAGCATACTCAGGGATCAGCCCCAGCATTTT
>TRBJ2-7|TRBV5-6|-|-
CASSSDPGGRNEQYF
TGTGCCAGCAGCTCCGACCCCGGGGGTAGAAACGAGCAGTACTTC
>TRBJ1-5|TRBV28|-|TRBD1
CASSAPVQGPRWNQPQHF
TGTGCCAGCAGTGCGCCCGTACAGGGGCCAAGGTGGAATCAGCCCCAGCATTTT
>TRBJ2-1|TRBV15|-|TRBD1
CATSRGGQGTYNEQFF
TGTGCCACCAGCAGAGGGGGACAGGGGACCTACAATGAGCAGTTCTTC
>TRBJ1-2|TRBV28|-|TRBD1
CASSNSGGNYGYTF
TGTGCCAGCAGCAATTCAGGGGGTAACTATGGCTACACCTTC
>TRBJ2-6|TRBV6-1|-|-
CASSERGANVLTF
TGTGCCAGCAGTGAACGGGGGGCCAACGTCCTGACTTTC
>TRBJ2-7|TRBV28|-|TRBD2
CASSLGGLALSREQYF
TGTGCCAGCAGTTTAGGGGGACTAGCGCTATCCCGGGAGCAGTACTTC
>TRBJ1-2|TRBV12-3/TRBV12-4|-|TRBD1
CASSPTGSYGYTF
TGTGCCAGCAGCCCGACAGGGTCCTATGGCTACACCTTC
>TRBJ2-7|TRBV11-3|-|-
CASSLYSTYEQYF
TGTGCCAGCAGCTTATACTCAACCTACGAGCAGTACTTC
>TRBJ2-7|TRBV28|-|-
CASSLNIYEQYF
TGTGCCAGCAGCTTGAACATCTACGAGCAGTACTTC
>TRBJ1-5|TRBV21-1|-|-
CAAATGRLLQPQHF
TGTGCAGCAGCAACCGGTAGACTACTCCAGCCCCAGCATTTT
>TRBJ2-7|TRBV6-5|-|-
CASSSGTFYEQYF
TGTGCCAGCAGTTCAGGGACATTTTACGAGCAGTACTTC
>TRBJ1-5|TRBV10-3|-|TRBD1
CAINRGSNQPQHF
TGTGCCATCAACAGGGGGAGCAATCAGCCCCAGCATTTT
>TRBJ2-5|TRBV2|-|TRBD1
CAIQDRGETQYF
TGTGCCATCCAGGACAGGGGGGAGACCCAGTACTTC
>TRBJ1-5|TRBV18|-|-
CASSPNRDNQPQHF
TGTGCCAGCTCACCAAACAGGGACAATCAGCCCCAGCATTTT
>TRBJ2-2|TRBV6-5|-|-
CASSYGGGRNTGELFF
TGTGCCAGCAGTTACGGGGGCGGGAGGAACACCGGGGAGCTGTTTTTT
>TRBJ1-3|TRBV28|once|-
CASTAPLSGNTIYF
TGTGCCAGCACCGCCCCACTCTCTGGAAACACCATATATTTT
>TRBJ2-7|TRBV6-1|-|TRBD2
CASSEVGGVRSYEQYF
TGTGCCAGCAGTGAAGTCGGGGGGGTGAGATCCTACGAGCAGTACTTC
>TRBJ1-4|TRBV15|-|-
CATSRVRTSYEKLFF
TGTGCCACCAGCAGAGTGAGGACATCCTATGAAAAACTGTTTTTT
>TRBJ1-3|TRBV30|-|-
CAWSRLSGNTIYF
TGTGCCTGGAGTCGACTCTCTGGAAACACCATATATTTT
>TRBJ2-1|TRBV3-1/TRBV3-2|-|TRBD2
CASSQGLAPNNEQFF
TGTGCCAGCAGCCAGGGACTAGCGCCTAACAATGAGCAGTTCTTC
>TRBJ2-6|TRBV11-2|-|-
CASSLARSGANVLTF
TGTGCCAGCAGCTTAGCCCGCTCTGGGGCCAACGTCCTGACTTTC
>TRBJ1-1|TRBV2|-|-
CASSTGGNTEAFF
TGTGCCAGCAGTACGGGTGGGAACACTGAAGCTTTCTTT
>TRBJ2-7|TRBV6-5|-|TRBD2
CASSYRASGRYEQYF
TGTGCCAGCAGTTATCGGGCTAGCGGGAGGTACGAGCAGTACTTC
>TRBJ1-5|TRBV12-2|-|-
CASRTYYSNQPQHF
TGTGCAAGTCGCACTTATTATAGCAATCAGCCCCAGCATTTT
>TRBJ2-3|TRBV5-1|-|-
CASSLSPGGGTDTQYF
TGCGCCAGCAGCTTGAGTCCCGGGGGTGGCACAGATACGCAGTATTTT
>TRBJ2-7|TRBV2|-|-
CASVQIYEQYF
TGTGCCAGCGTCCAGATCTACGAGCAGTACTTC
>TRBJ2-5|TRBV10-2|-|-
CATASVETQYF
TGCGCCACGGCTAGCGTGGAGACCCAGTACTTC
>TRBJ2-3|TRBV7-3|once|TRBD2
CASSLKSASGRTSTDTQYF
TGTGCCAGCAGCTTAAAGTCGGCTAGCGGGAGGACTAGCACAGATACGCAGTATTTT
>TRBJ1-1|TRBV15|few|TRBD1
CATSRDYRGKPEAFF
TGTGCCACCAGCAGAGATTACAGGGGTAAGCCTGAAGCTTTCTTT
>TRBJ2-7|TRBV3-1/TRBV3-2|-|TRBD1
CASSHRGRYEQYF
TGTGCCAGCAGCCACAGGGGGCGATACGAGCAGTACTTC
>TRBJ2-7|TRBV2|-|-
CASTGGVTYEQYF
TGTGCCAGCACCGGGGGAGTCACCTACGAGCAGTACTTC
>TRBJ1-5|TRBV18|few|-
CASSQAQGRSNQPQHF
TGTGCCAGCTCTCAAGCACAGGGTAGAAGCAATCAGCCCCAGCATTTT
>TRBJ2-7|TRBV5-5|-|-
CASSLALQKDYEQYF
TGTGCCAGCAGCTTGGCCCTACAGAAGGACTACGAGCAGTACTTC
>TRBJ2-1|TRBV2|-|TRBD2
CASNGLAGINEQFF
TGTGCCAGCAACGGACTAGCGGGAATCAATGAGCAGTTCTTC